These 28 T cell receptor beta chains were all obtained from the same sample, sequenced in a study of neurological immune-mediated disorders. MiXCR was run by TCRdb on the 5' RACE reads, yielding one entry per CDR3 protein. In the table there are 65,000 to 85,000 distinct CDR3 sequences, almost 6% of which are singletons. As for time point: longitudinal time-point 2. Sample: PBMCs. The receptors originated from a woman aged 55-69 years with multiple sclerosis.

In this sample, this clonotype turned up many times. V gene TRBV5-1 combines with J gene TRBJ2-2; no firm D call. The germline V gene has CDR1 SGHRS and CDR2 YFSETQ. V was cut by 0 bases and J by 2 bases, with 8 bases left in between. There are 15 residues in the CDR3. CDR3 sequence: CASSLDTPNTGELFF. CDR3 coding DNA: TGCGCCAGCAGCTTGGATACACCTAACACCGGGGAGCTGTTTTTT. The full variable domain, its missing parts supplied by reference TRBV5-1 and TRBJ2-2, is KAGVTQTPRYLIKTRGQQVTLSCSPISGHRSVSWYQQTPGQGLQFLFEYFSETQRNKGNFPGRFSGRQFSNSRSEMNVSTLELGDSALYLCASSLDTPNTGELFFGEGSRLTVL.

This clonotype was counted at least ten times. The chain's CDR3 is CASRRQSEAFF. CDR3 in DNA: TGTGCCAGCAGACGACAGTCTGAAGCTTTCTTT. The V gene is TRBV12-3 or TRBV12-4, the J gene TRBJ1-1; weak D call: TRBD1 (5 bases). Trimming removed 6 bases at V and 6 bases at J, with 8 bases between. This CDR3 has 11 residues.

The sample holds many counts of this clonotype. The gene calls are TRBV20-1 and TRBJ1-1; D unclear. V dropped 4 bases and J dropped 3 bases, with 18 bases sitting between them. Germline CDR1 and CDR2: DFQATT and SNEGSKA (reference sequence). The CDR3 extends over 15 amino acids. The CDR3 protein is CSANYPRGTDTEAFF. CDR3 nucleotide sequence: TGCAGTGCTAACTACCCCCGTGGTACGGACACTGAAGCTTTCTTT.

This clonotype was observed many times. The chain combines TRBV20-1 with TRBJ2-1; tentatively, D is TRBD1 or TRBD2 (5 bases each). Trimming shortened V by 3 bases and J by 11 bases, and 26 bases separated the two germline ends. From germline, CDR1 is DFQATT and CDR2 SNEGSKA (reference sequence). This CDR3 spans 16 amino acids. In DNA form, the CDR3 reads TGCAGTGCTAGGACCTTTGTAGGACTGGGGCCCGGGAAGCAGTTCTTC. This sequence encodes CSARTFVGLGPGKQFF.

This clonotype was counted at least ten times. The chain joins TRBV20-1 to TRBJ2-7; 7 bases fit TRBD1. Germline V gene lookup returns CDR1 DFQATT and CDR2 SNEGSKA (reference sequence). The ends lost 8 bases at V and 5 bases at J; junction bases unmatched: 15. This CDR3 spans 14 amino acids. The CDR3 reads CSTTRQGQLNEQYF. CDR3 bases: TGCAGTACCACAAGACAGGGCCAATTGAACGAGCAGTACTTC.

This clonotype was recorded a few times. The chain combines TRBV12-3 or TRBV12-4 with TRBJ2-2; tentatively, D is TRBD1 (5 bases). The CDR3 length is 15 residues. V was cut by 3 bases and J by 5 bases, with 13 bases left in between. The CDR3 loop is CASSFSQGFTGELFF. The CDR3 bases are TGTGCCAGCAGTTTTAGTCAGGGATTTACCGGGGAGCTGTTTTTT.

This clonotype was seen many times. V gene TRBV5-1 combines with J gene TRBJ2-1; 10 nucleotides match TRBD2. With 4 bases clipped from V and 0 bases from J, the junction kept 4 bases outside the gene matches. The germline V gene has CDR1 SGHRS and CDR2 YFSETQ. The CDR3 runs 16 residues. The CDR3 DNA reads TGCGCCAGCAGCGCCAGACTAGCGGGCTCCTACAATGAGCAGTTCTTC. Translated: CASSARLAGSYNEQFF.

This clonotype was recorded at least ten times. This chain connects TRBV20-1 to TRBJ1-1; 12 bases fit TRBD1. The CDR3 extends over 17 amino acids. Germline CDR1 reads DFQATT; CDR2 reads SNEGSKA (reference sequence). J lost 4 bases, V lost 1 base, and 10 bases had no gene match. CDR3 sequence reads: CSARAPGQGAVGTEAFF. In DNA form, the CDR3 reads TGCAGTGCTAGAGCTCCGGGACAGGGGGCCGTAGGCACTGAAGCTTTCTTT.

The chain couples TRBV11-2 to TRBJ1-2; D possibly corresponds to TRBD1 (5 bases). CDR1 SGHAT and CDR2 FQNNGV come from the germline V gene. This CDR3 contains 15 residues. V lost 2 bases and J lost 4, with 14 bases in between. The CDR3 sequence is CASSLYPGTGYGYTF. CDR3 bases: TGTGCCAGCAGCTTATACCCAGGGACCGGCTATGGCTACACCTTC.

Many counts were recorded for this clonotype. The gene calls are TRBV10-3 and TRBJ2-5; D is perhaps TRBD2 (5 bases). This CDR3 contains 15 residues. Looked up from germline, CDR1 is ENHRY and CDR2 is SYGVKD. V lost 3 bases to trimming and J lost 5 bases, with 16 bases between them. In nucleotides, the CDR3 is TGTGCCATCAGTGACCGCGGCGGGTTAGGGGAGACCCAGTACTTC. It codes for CAISDRGGLGETQYF.

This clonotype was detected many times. CDR3 in amino acids: CASSLEGLASDTQYF. CDR3 coding DNA: TGTGCCAGCAGCTTAGAGGGACTAGCATCAGATACGCAGTATTTT. The chain has TRBV11-3 and TRBJ2-3; 9 bases match TRBD2. V trimming: 0 bases; J trimming: 4 bases; junction bases outside the gene matches: 2. The CDR3 is 15 residues long. Germline V gives CDR1 SGHNT, CDR2 YENEEA.

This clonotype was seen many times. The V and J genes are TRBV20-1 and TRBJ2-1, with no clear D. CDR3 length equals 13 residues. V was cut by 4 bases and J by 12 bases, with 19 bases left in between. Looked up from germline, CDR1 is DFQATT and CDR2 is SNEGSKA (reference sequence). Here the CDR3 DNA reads TGCAGTGCTACCATAGATGGTAGAGATTTGCAGTTCTTC. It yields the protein CSATIDGRDLQFF.

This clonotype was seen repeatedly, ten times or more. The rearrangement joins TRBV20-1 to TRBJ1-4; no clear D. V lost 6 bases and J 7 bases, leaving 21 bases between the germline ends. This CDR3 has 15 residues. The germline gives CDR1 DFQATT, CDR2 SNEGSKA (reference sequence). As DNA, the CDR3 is TGCAGTGCCCCTGGGCGGCCAACTCTATCTGAAAAACTGTTTTTT. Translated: CSAPGRPTLSEKLFF.

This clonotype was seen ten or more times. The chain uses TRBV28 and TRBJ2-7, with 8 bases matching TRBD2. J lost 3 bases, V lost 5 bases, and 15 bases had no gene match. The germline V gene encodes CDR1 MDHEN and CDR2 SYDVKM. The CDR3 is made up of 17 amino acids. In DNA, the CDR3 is TGTGCCAGCAGTCCTCTCCCGTTTGGAGCGGGGGACTACGAGCAGTACTTC. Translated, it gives CASSPLPFGAGDYEQYF.

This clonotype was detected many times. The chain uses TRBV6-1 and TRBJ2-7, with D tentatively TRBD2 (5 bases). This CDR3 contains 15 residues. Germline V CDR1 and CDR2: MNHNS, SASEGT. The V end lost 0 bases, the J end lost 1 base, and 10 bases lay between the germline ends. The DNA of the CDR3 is TGTGCCAGCAGTGAAGCCCACGAGGGATCCTACGAGCAGTACTTC. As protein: CASSEAHEGSYEQYF.

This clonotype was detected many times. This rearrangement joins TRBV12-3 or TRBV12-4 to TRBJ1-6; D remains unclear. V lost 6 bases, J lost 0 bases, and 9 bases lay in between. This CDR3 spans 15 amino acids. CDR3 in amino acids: CASRDGSSYNSPLHF. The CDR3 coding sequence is TGTGCCAGCAGGGACGGGAGCTCCTATAATTCACCCCTCCACTTT.

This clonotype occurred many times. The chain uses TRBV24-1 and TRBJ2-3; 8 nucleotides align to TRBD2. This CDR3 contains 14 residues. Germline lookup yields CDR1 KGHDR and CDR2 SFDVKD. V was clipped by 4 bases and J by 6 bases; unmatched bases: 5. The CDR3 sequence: CATSEAGGLDTQYF. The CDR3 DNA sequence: TGTGCCACCAGTGAGGCGGGGGGCCTGGATACGCAGTATTTT.

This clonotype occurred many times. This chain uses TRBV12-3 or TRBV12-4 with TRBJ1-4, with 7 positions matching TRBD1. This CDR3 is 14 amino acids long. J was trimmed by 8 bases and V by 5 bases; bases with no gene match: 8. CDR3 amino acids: CASSPGTAGEKLFF. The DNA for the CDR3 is TGTGCCAGCAGTCCCGGGACAGCCGGGGAAAAACTGTTTTTT.

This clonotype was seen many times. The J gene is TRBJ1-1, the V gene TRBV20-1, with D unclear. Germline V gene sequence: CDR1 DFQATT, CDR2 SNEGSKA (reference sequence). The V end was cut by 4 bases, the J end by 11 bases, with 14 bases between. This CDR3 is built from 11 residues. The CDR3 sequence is CSAIERQTAFF. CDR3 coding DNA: TGCAGTGCTATTGAACGGCAGACGGCTTTCTTT.

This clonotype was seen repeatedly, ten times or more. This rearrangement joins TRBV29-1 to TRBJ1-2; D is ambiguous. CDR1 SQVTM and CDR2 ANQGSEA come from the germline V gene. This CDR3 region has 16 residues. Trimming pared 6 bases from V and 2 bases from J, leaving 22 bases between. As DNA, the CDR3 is TGCAGCGTCCGAGGATCTGGGATTCCCGACAACTATGGCTACACCTTC. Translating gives CSVRGSGIPDNYGYTF.

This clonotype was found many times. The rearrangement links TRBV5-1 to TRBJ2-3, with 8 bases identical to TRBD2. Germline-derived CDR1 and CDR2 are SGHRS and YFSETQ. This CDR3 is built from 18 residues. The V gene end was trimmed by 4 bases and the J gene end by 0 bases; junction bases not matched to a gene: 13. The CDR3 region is CASSPRGAGGSSTDTQYF. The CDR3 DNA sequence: TGCGCCAGCAGCCCTCGAGGCGCGGGGGGCTCTAGCACAGATACGCAGTATTTT.

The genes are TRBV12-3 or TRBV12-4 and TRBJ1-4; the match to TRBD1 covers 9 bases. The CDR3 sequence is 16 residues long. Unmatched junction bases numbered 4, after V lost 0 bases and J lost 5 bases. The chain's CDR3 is CASSLATGGINEKLFF. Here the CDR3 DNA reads TGTGCCAGCAGTTTAGCGACAGGGGGAATCAATGAAAAACTGTTTTTT.

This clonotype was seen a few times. This chain's CDR3 is CASSQSDYSNQPQHF. The DNA for the CDR3 is TGTGCCAGCAGCCAATCAGATTATAGCAATCAGCCCCAGCATTTT. The V gene is TRBV7-9, the J gene TRBJ1-5; D is undetermined. CDR3 length equals 15 residues. V shed 5 bases and J shed 0 bases, with 11 bases lying between them. CDR1 and CDR2 (germline): SEHNR, FQNEAQ (reference sequence).

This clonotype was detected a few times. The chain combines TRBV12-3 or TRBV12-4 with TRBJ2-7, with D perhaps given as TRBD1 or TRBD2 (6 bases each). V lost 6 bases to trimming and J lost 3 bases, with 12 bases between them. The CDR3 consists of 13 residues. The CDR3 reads CASRRGQNYEQYF. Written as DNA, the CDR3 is TGTGCCAGCAGGCGGGGACAAAACTACGAGCAGTACTTC.

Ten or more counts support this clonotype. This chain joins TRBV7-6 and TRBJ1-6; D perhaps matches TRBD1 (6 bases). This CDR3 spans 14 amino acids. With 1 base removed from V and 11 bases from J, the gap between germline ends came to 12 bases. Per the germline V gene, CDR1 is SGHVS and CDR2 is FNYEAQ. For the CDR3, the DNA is TGTGCCAGCAGCTTAGGGGACACAACACCACCCCTCCACTTT. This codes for CASSLGDTTPPLHF. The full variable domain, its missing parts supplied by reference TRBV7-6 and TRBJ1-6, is GAGVSQSPRYKVTKRGQDVALRCDPISGHVSLYWYRQALGQGPEFLTYFNYEAQQDKSGLPNDRFSAERPEGSISTLTIQRTEQRDSAMYRCASSLGDTTPPLHFGNGTRLTVT.

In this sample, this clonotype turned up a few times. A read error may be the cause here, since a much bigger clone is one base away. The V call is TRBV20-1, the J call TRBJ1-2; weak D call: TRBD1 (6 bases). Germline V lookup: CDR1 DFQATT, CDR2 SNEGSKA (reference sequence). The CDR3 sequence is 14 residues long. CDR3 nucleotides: TGCAGTGCTAGAGATAAGGGTCAGGGGTATGACTACACCTTC. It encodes CSARDKGQGYDYTF.

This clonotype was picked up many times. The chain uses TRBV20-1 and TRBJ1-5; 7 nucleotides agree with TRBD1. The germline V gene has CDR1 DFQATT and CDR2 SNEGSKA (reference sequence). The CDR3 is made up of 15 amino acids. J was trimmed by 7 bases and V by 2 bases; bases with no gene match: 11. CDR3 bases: TGCAGTGCTAGACCCCCAGGGGGTTTCACCCAGCCCCAGCATTTT. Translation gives CSARPPGGFTQPQHF.

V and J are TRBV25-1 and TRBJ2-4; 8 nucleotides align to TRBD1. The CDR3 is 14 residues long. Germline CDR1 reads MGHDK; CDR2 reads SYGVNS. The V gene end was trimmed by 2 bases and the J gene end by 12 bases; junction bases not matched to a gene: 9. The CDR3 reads CASSELGQGSNQYF. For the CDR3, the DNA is TGTGCCAGCAGTGAACTTGGACAGGGTAGTAATCAGTACTTC.